A single sample gave rise to the 2 T cell receptor beta chains below, sequenced in a study of T cells after yellow fever vaccination. MiXCR, applied by TCRdb to the 5' RACE reads, yields one record per CDR3 protein. The table shows 550,000 to 750,000 distinct CDR3 sequences, with 13% occurring only once. The material was PBMCs, obtained on the day of the yellow fever booster vaccination. The receptor source for this set is a man aged 30 to 45 who received the YFV17D yellow fever vaccine.

This clonotype has more than one count but fewer than ten. The V call is TRBV29-1, the J call TRBJ2-4; no firm D call. The V gene lost 0 bases and the J gene lost 0 bases, with 9 bases spanning the gap. CDR1 and CDR2 (germline): SQVTM, ANQGSEA. The CDR3 loop spans 15 amino acids. The CDR3 is CSVEDLGKAKNIQYF. CDR3 sequence (DNA): TGCAGCGTTGAAGATCTTGGGAAAGCCAAAAACATTCAGTACTTC.

V usage is TRBV5-1 and J usage is TRBJ2-3; D call uncertain. Germline V gene data show CDR1 as SGHRS and CDR2 as YFSETQ. V shed 0 bases and J shed 9 bases, with 8 bases lying between them. This CDR3 has 12 amino acids. The CDR3 loop is CASSLGSVTQYF. The CDR3 region has the DNA TGCGCCAGCAGCTTGGGGTCAGTCACGCAGTATTTT.